Listed here is a single T cell receptor (beta chain). Its antigen is not identified. Separate from the approximately 670-subject first cohort, the roughly 120-subject validation cohort was the one that the donors belonged to. Profiling relied on immunoSEQ multiplex PCR, and the TCRdb table lists in-frame clones only, not all of them. This sample has about 130,000 clones, with roughly nine tenths found just once. This sample is drawn from a study of cytomegalovirus exposure and HLA in healthy donors. Study summary: The 100 to 150 validation repertoires used the same platform as the roughly 670 first-cohort repertoires, a later analysis reported. The study's findings and limits: Cytomegalovirus-associated TCR beta chains were listed, numbering 150 to 200. In vitro data verified a few CMV-associated chains as specific for CMV antigens.

The receptor's source is a man younger than 45 in good health and CMV-seronegative. The sample consisted of PBMCs.

The CDR3 DNA is TGTGCCATCAGTACAGGGGGATCCTACGAGCAGTACTTC. This sequence encodes CAISTGGSYEQYF. This chain uses TRBV10-3 with TRBJ2-7, with 8 bases aligning to TRBD1. Germline V gives CDR1 ENHRY, CDR2 SYGVKD. V shed 5 bases, J shed 1 base, and the junction held 1 base outside the gene matches. The CDR3 totals 13 residues.